The 13 T cell receptor beta chains below come from one sample, sequenced in a study of blood T cell repertoires in COVID-19. Only in-frame clones appear in the TCRdb table, and some are missing; sequencing was by immunoSEQ multiplex PCR. The table lists 300,000 to 350,000 clones, roughly 87% of them singletons. Sequencing used peripheral blood. These receptors originate from a man aged 18 to 29 with active or convalescent COVID-19.

CDR3 residues: CASSLGGQETQYF. DNA for the CDR3: TGTGCCAGCAGTTTGGGGGGCCAAGAGACCCAGTACTTC. The chain combines TRBV28 with TRBJ2-5, with D possibly matching TRBD2 (6 bases). Germline V lookup: CDR1 MDHEN, CDR2 SYDVKM. V was cut by 3 bases and J by 1 base, with 6 bases left in between. CDR3 length equals 13 residues.

This clone occurred once. The chain combines TRBV11-1 with TRBJ2-1; the D is unclear. CDR1 and CDR2 (germline): SGHAT, FQDESV (reference sequence). The length of the CDR3 is 14 residues. V lost 3 bases and J 8 bases, leaving 14 bases between the germline ends. CDR3 residues: CASSFSLTGDEQFF. In nucleotides, the CDR3 is TGTGCCAGCAGCTTTAGTCTTACCGGTGATGAGCAGTTCTTC.

The chain uses TRBV7-9 and TRBJ2-7, with D tentatively TRBD2 (5 bases). In germline, CDR1 is SEHNR, CDR2 FQNEAQ (reference sequence). The V end lost 5 bases, the J end lost 4 bases, and 21 bases lay between the germline ends. The CDR3 has 16 amino acids. The CDR3 reads CASSQPGSLEPYEQYF. In nucleotides, the CDR3 is TGTGCCAGCAGCCAGCCGGGGAGCCTGGAACCTTACGAGCAGTACTTC.

The chain has TRBV7-9 and TRBJ1-6, with D unresolved. Trimming cost V 5 bases and J 1 base, with 12 bases left between them. In germline, CDR1 is SEHNR, CDR2 FQNEAQ (reference sequence). The CDR3 has 16 residues. DNA for the CDR3: TGTGCCAGCAGCCCTACCGCTATTTCCTATAATTCACCCCTCCACTTT. Protein product: CASSPTAISYNSPLHF.

This clone is a singleton in its sample. This chain uses TRBV18 with TRBJ2-5; D might be TRBD2 (6 bases). V lost 0 bases and J lost 4, with 9 bases in between. The CDR3 spans 14 residues. Germline loops: CDR1 KGHSH, CDR2 LQKENI. DNA of the CDR3: TGTGCCAGCTCACCACCGTTCGGGGGAGAGACCCAGTACTTC. It is translated as CASSPPFGGETQYF.

The V call is TRBV20-1, the J call TRBJ2-7; 7 bases map to TRBD2. V lost 3 bases to trimming and J lost 2 bases; unmatched junction nucleotides: 1. The CDR3 covers 12 residues. Germline-derived CDR1 and CDR2 are DFQATT and SNEGSKA (reference sequence). CDR3 DNA sequence: TGCAGTGCTAGTACTAGCGCCTACGAGCAGTACTTC. Translating it yields CSASTSAYEQYF.

This chain links TRBV7-9 with TRBJ2-7; TRBD2 matches at 7 bases. With 1 base clipped from V and 6 bases from J, the junction kept 15 bases outside the gene matches. The CDR3 runs to 17 residues. Germline CDR1 is SEHNR and CDR2 is FQNEAQ (reference sequence). The CDR3 bases are TGTGCCAGCAGCTTAGGTGTTAATTGGCGGGAGAGAATCGAGCAGTACTTC. Translation gives CASSLGVNWRERIEQYF.

V gene TRBV12-5 combines with J gene TRBJ2-1; the D gene is possibly TRBD1 (5 bases). V was shortened by 4 bases and J by 3 bases, with 10 bases between the two germline ends. The CDR3 extends over 14 amino acids. CDR1 LGHNT and CDR2 FRNRAP come from the germline V gene. The CDR3 DNA sequence: TGTGCTAGTGGTTCGGACACCAACTACAATGAGCAGTTCTTC. Translated, it gives CASGSDTNYNEQFF.

The DNA of the CDR3 is TGTGCCAGCAGCTCAGCTCCGGGACAGGGGGCCACTGTTGATGAGCAGTTCTTC. It is translated as CASSSAPGQGATVDEQFF. This rearrangement joins TRBV5-4 to TRBJ2-1, with 12 bases matching TRBD1. V dropped 3 bases and J dropped 8; count of bases not matched to a gene: 15. The CDR3 runs 18 residues. Germline loops: CDR1 SGHNT, CDR2 YYREEE (reference sequence).

The rearrangement joins TRBV9 to TRBJ1-6; D uncertain. Germline CDR1 is SGDLS and CDR2 is YYNGEE. The CDR3 runs to 15 residues. Trimming cost V 1 base and J 0 bases, with 5 bases left between them. CDR3 sequence: CASSVSGSYNSPLHF. As DNA, the CDR3 is TGTGCCAGCAGCGTATCAGGCTCCTATAATTCACCCCTCCACTTT.

In this sample, this clone turned up a few times. This chain uses TRBV28 with TRBJ1-1, with TRBD1 identical over 7 bases. The CDR3 sequence is 15 residues long. Germline trimming cut 1 base from V and 5 bases from J; bases unmatched to any gene: 7. Germline-derived CDR1 and CDR2 are MDHEN and SYDVKM. The CDR3: CASSLLEGARTEAFF. Written as DNA, the CDR3 is TGTGCCAGCAGTTTATTGGAGGGGGCGCGTACTGAAGCTTTCTTT.

The chain has TRBV6-5 and TRBJ1-2, with D maybe TRBD1 (6 bases). Germline lookup yields CDR1 MNHEY and CDR2 SVGAGI. Between the trimmed V and J ends, which lost 6 bases and 2 bases, there was a span of 13 bases. The CDR3 covers 14 residues. CDR3 region: CASRPITGNYGYTF. In nucleotides, the CDR3 is TGTGCCAGCAGACCTATTACAGGGAACTATGGCTACACCTTC.

J is TRBJ1-1 and V is TRBV4-3; no firm D call. Trimming cost V 6 bases and J 1 base, with 12 bases left between them. Germline V gene sequence: CDR1 LGHNA, CDR2 YSLEER. The length of the CDR3 is 14 residues. CDR3 bases: TGCGCCAGCAGACAGACCGTCGGGAACACTGAAGCTTTCTTT. The encoded protein is CASRQTVGNTEAFF.